This T cell receptor beta chain comes out of a study of CD8+CD57+ T cells in acquired aplastic anemia. In the study overall: Sorted CD4+ and CD8+ cells yielded about 2.9 ug of DNA on average.

Points on this clonotype: Its antigen is currently unknown.

Genomic DNA, serving as template, underwent TCR beta VDJ and CDR3 profiling. TCRdb passed the reads through MiXCR, listing each CDR3 protein once. The sample has roughly 200,000 distinct CDR3 sequences, approximately 57% seen once. CDR3 size: 11 residues. Trimming took 10 bases from V and 7 from J; bases not matched to a gene: 4. CDR1 and CDR2 (germline): KGHDR, SFDVKD. Study results and caveats: Simpson's diversity of CD8+ cells was not significantly different in patients compared with controls. Overlap between patients and controls comprised roughly 28 CD8+ CDR3 sequences.

V usage is TRBV24-1 and J usage is TRBJ2-3; 7 bases fit TRBD1. Sequenced: sorted CD4+, CD8+, or CD8+CD57+ T cells (not recorded which) from PBMCs. The receptor comes from a human donor in good health. CDR3 coding DNA: TGTGCCACGGCGGACAGGAATACGCAGTATTTT. Translating it yields CATADRNTQYF.